This paragraph covers one TCR beta chain sequence. TCRdb analysed the RT-PCR reads with MiXCR anew, one entry per CDR3 protein. The sample yields about 570,000 distinct CDR3 sequences, 11% seen once. The data are from a study of response to subunit inactivated influenza vaccine. Trimming cost V 10 bases and J 4 bases, with 11 bases left between them. The CDR3 contains 13 residues. This same sample was also part of a study on T cells expressing NK-cell markers. That study reports: Generation of TCR beta cDNA was performed by 5'RACE template switching incorporating UMIs.

This sequence joins TRBV12-3 or TRBV12-4 and TRBJ2-6; D uncertain. Sequencing was performed on PBMCs from blood, taken on the day of vaccination. This sequence was found in a man aged 50 to 60 who received an inactivated influenza vaccine. Written as DNA, the CDR3 is TGTGCCATCCTCACCGGGGGGGCCAACGTCCTGACTTTC. Amino acid sequence: CAILTGGANVLTF.